This entry is about one T cell receptor (beta chain). What it binds is not known. Stated treatment: some 20 received Ad26.COV2.S at low or high dose, single or two shots; 5 received placebo; per-sample allocation not given. Sampling was performed 63 days after the first vaccine or placebo injection. Data came from immunoSEQ multiplex PCR; TCRdb stores just in-frame clones and leaves some out. This table holds about 410,000 clones, approximately 90% found once. This specimen comes from a study of Ad26.COV2.S vaccination and SARS-CoV-2 variants. Study context: COV1001, an Ad26.COV2.S trial, supplied this vaccine-arm donor. Intramuscular Ad26.COV2.S doses were given once or twice, 56 days apart. Study results and caveats: Reportedly, spike-specific CD8+ and CD4+ T cell responses achieved substantial breadth once vaccination had taken place.

The CDR3 is 12 residues long. CDR1 and CDR2 from the germline V gene are LGHDT and YNNKEL (reference sequence). V lost 10 bases and J 2 bases, leaving 10 bases between the germline ends. The TCR originated in a person aged 18-60 years who received the Ad26.COV2.S COVID-19 vaccine or a placebo. The sequencing used peripheral blood, collected in a trial of Ad26.COV2.S vaccine versus placebo. The rearrangement uses TRBV3-1 (or the pseudogene TRBV3-2) and TRBJ2-3; a weak D match, TRBD1 (5 bases). The CDR3 DNA sequence: TGTGCCACCCAGGGTCCCACAGATACGCAGTATTTT. It yields the protein CATQGPTDTQYF.